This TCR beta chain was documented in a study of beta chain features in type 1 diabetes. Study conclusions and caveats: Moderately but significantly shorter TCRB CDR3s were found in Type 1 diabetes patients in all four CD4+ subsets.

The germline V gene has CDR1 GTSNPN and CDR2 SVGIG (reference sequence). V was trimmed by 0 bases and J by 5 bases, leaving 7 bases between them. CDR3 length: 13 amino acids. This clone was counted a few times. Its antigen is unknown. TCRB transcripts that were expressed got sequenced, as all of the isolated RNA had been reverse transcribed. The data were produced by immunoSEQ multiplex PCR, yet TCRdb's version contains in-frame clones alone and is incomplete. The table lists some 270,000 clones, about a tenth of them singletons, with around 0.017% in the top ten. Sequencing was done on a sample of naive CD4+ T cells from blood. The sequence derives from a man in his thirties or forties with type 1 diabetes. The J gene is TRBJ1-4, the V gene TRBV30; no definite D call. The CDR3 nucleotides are TGTGCCTGGAGTGTAAACGGGAATGAAAAACTGTTTTTT. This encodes CAWSVNGNEKLFF. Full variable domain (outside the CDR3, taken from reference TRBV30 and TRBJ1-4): SQTIHQWPATLVQPVGSPLSLECTVEGTSNPNLYWYRQAAGRGLQLLFYSVGIGQISSEVPQNLSASRPQDRQFILSSKKLLLSDSGFYLCAWSVNGNEKLFFGSGTQLSVL.